The 5 T cell receptor beta chains reported below all come from one sample, sequenced in a study of blood T cell repertoires in COVID-19. Assay: immunoSEQ multiplex PCR; the TCRdb copy retains only in-frame clones and omits some. Here the sample spans approximately 41,000 clones, around 83% being singletons. The specimen was peripheral blood. These receptors were collected from a woman over 75 with acute or convalescent COVID-19.

This rearrangement joins TRBV7-7 to TRBJ2-5; a possible D gene is TRBD2 (6 bases). The CDR3 runs 13 residues. The V end was cut by 3 bases, the J end by 2 bases, with 7 bases between. Germline CDR1 reads SSHAT; CDR2 reads FNYEAQ (reference sequence). For the CDR3, the DNA is TGTGCCAGCAGCTTCAGCGGGCAAGAGACCCAGTACTTC. It encodes CASSFSGQETQYF.

The chain employs TRBV24-1 and TRBJ2-7; 8 bases line up with TRBD1. Trimming took 4 bases from V and 7 from J; bases not matched to a gene: 2. This CDR3 region has 12 residues. Germline-derived CDR1 and CDR2 are KGHDR and SFDVKD. In DNA, the CDR3 is TGTGCCACCAGTGAACAGGGGGTAGAGCAGTACTTC. Amino acids: CATSEQGVEQYF.

The chain carries TRBV3-1 (or the pseudogene TRBV3-2) and TRBJ2-4; tentatively, D is TRBD2 (5 bases). CDR3 length: 15 residues. Trimming cost V 0 bases and J 9 bases, with 15 bases left between them. Germline loops: CDR1 LGHDT, CDR2 YNNKEL (reference sequence). CDR3: CASSQEVGRSGIQYF. CDR3 bases: TGTGCCAGCAGCCAAGAGGTAGGGAGATCGGGCATTCAGTACTTC.

The V call is TRBV19, the J call TRBJ2-1, with TRBD1 matching 9 bases. This CDR3 is 15 amino acids long. Germline V gene sequence: CDR1 LNHDA, CDR2 SQIVND (reference sequence). The V gene end was trimmed by 5 bases and the J gene end by 7 bases; junction bases not matched to a gene: 9. This CDR3 is CASSPGDREGNEQFF. The DNA for the CDR3 is TGTGCCAGTAGTCCGGGGGACAGGGAAGGGAATGAGCAGTTCTTC. Full variable domain (rest looked up from reference TRBV19 and TRBJ2-1): DGGITQSPKYLFRKEGQNVTLSCEQNLNHDAMYWYRQDPGQGLRLIYYSQIVNDFQKGDIAEGYSVSREKKESFPLTVTSAQKNPTAFYLCASSPGDREGNEQFFGPGTRLTVL.

This clone was counted only a few times. This sequence joins TRBV11-3 and TRBJ2-1; TRBD1 matches at 7 bases. Germline-derived CDR1 and CDR2 are SGHNT and YENEEA. J gave up 7 bases and V 3 bases, and 6 bases lay outside the gene matches. The CDR3 spans 14 residues. The CDR3 sequence is CASSFRQGRNEQFF. The CDR3 region has the DNA TGTGCCAGCAGCTTTAGACAGGGTCGGAATGAGCAGTTCTTC.